Listed here are 23 T cell receptor beta chains from one sample, sequenced in a study of CD8 T cells in ankylosing spondylitis. TCRdb processed the 5' RACE reads anew with MiXCR; each CDR3 protein has one entry. The sample has hundreds of thousands of distinct CDR3 sequences; around 25% are singletons. Sequenced material: blood, either unsorted or a sorted T cell fraction (not recorded which). The receptors here all came from a male donor with ankylosing spondylitis or in good health (not recorded which).

This clonotype came up many times. The chain couples TRBV19 to TRBJ2-7; 7 bases match TRBD2. Trimming at V came to 3 bases and at J to 6 bases, leaving 5 bases not matched to a gene. The CDR3 length is 13 residues. The germline gives CDR1 LNHDA, CDR2 SQIVND (reference sequence). Here the CDR3 reads CASSIKRESEQYF. The CDR3 bases are TGTGCCAGTAGTATTAAGCGGGAAAGCGAGCAGTACTTC.

This clonotype turned up a few times. V usage is TRBV5-1 and J usage is TRBJ1-2; possibly TRBD1 for D (6 bases). V lost 4 bases and J lost 6, with 13 bases in between. The V gene's germline CDR1 is SGHRS and CDR2 YFSETQ. CDR3 length equals 13 residues. CDR3 nucleotides: TGCGCCAGCAGCAATAAGAGGGACAATGGCTACACCTTC. Amino acids: CASSNKRDNGYTF.

The chain recombines TRBV5-6 with TRBJ2-3; 8 positions agree with TRBD2. CDR1 is SGHDT, CDR2 YYEEEE, per germline. V trimming: 3 bases; J trimming: 3 bases; junction bases outside the gene matches: 9. CDR3 length: 16 residues. The CDR3 region is CASSSIGREETDTQYF. In nucleotides, the CDR3 is TGTGCCAGCAGCTCAATAGGGCGGGAGGAGACAGATACGCAGTATTTT.

The gene calls are TRBV6-1 and TRBJ1-2; tentative D call: TRBD1 (5 bases). V was clipped by 6 bases and J by 6 bases, with 14 bases between them. This CDR3 is 13 amino acids long. Germline V gives CDR1 MNHNS, CDR2 SASEGT. The CDR3 region is CASSPPTGDGYTF. The CDR3 DNA reads as TGTGCCAGCAGCCCCCCCACAGGCGATGGCTACACCTTC.

On this clonotype itself: A read error is possible here, since a much larger clone lies one base away. The chain couples TRBV4-1 to TRBJ1-2, with D uncertain. This CDR3 has 15 residues. Germline loops: CDR1 MGHRA, CDR2 YSYEKL. CDR3 nucleotide sequence: TGCGCCAGCAGCCAAGATCAGAACAGTAACTATGGCTTCACCTTC. It specifies CASSQDQNSNYGFTF.

At least ten counts were recorded for this clonotype. The chain carries TRBV20-1 and TRBJ1-2, with 8 nucleotides matching TRBD1. The CDR3 spans 14 residues. The V gene end was trimmed by 6 bases and the J gene end by 8 bases; junction bases not matched to a gene: 14. Germline assignment: CDR1 DFQATT and CDR2 SNEGSKA (reference sequence). DNA for the CDR3: TGCAGTGCACCTGACAGGGGCGCGGTAGGGGGCTACACCTTC. Translating gives CSAPDRGAVGGYTF.

This chain uses TRBV11-2 with TRBJ2-7, with TRBD2 matching over 9 bases. V lost 5 bases to trimming and J lost 6 bases; unmatched junction nucleotides: 11. This CDR3 contains 15 residues. Germline V gene lookup returns CDR1 SGHAT and CDR2 FQNNGV. DNA for the CDR3: TGTGCCAGCAGCGTAGGAGCGGGAGGCACCGGCGAGCAGTACTTC. Translated, it gives CASSVGAGGTGEQYF.

This clonotype is a singleton in its sample. The chain is built from TRBV12-3 or TRBV12-4 and TRBJ2-5, with D perhaps matching TRBD2 (5 bases). The CDR3 loop spans 15 amino acids. Trimming pared 4 bases from V and 2 bases from J, leaving 14 bases between. The CDR3 nucleotides read TGTGCCAGCAGTTCGGGCGGGCGATTGCAAGAGACCCAGTACTTC. Protein sequence: CASSSGGRLQETQYF.

The V gene is TRBV10-3, the J gene TRBJ1-2; 9 nucleotides match TRBD1. This CDR3 contains 14 residues. Looked up from germline, CDR1 is ENHRY and CDR2 is SYGVKD. V was pared by 6 bases and J by 8 bases, with 10 bases of the junction left unmatched. CDR3 sequence reads: CAIRGDRVPEGYTF. CDR3 bases: TGTGCCATCAGGGGGGACAGGGTTCCGGAAGGCTACACCTTC.

In this sample, this clonotype turned up many times. V gene TRBV5-5 combines with J gene TRBJ1-2; tentative D call: TRBD1 (6 bases). The CDR3 extends over 16 amino acids. Germline lookup yields CDR1 SGHKS and CDR2 YYEKEE (reference sequence). V was shortened by 0 bases and J by 5 bases, with 17 bases between the two germline ends. CDR3 nucleotide sequence: TGTGCCAGCAGCTTGGTCCAGGGGTCCGGGTTGTATGGCTACACCTTC. Encoded protein: CASSLVQGSGLYGYTF.

This chain connects TRBV5-8 to TRBJ2-1, with TRBD1 as a possible D gene (5 bases). The germline V gene encodes CDR1 SGHTS and CDR2 YDEGEE. The CDR3 is made up of 15 amino acids. Trimming pared 2 bases from V and 0 bases from J, leaving 9 bases between. The CDR3 is CASSFPGHSYNEQFF. In DNA form, the CDR3 reads TGTGCCAGCAGCTTTCCAGGGCACTCCTACAATGAGCAGTTCTTC. Based on the CDR3 plus reference TRBV5-8 and TRBJ2-1, the full variable domain is EAGVTQSPTHLIKTRGQQATLRCSPISGHTSVYWYQQALGLGLQFLLWYDEGEERNRGNFPPRFSGRQFPNYSSELNVNALELEDSALYLCASSFPGHSYNEQFFGPGTRLTVL.

This clonotype appeared many times. Its ends do not fully match the called genes, so a read error is possible. V gene TRBV7-2 combines with J gene TRBJ2-1; 14 nucleotides agree with TRBD2. The CDR3 runs 12 residues. The V gene's germline CDR1 is SGHTA and CDR2 FQGNSA. The CDR3 protein is CASSLRTSGRSF. In nucleotides, the CDR3 is TGTGCCAGCAGCTTAAGGACTAGCGGGAGGTCCTTC.

This clonotype was recorded many times. The V gene is TRBV3-1, the J gene TRBJ2-1; TRBD2 might be the D (5 bases). The V end was cut by 3 bases, the J end by 5 bases, with 11 bases between. The CDR3 runs 14 residues. Germline loops: CDR1 LGHDT, CDR2 YNNKEL (reference sequence). CDR3 loop: CASSQSSVNNEQFF. DNA for the CDR3: TGTGCCAGCAGCCAGAGTAGCGTCAACAATGAGCAGTTCTTC.

This clonotype was counted between two and nine times. The J gene is TRBJ2-3, the V gene TRBV9; the match to TRBD2 covers 10 bases. With V trimmed by 4 bases and J by 3 bases, 14 bases remained unmatched. This CDR3 is 18 amino acids long. From germline, CDR1 is SGDLS and CDR2 YYNGEE. DNA of the CDR3: TGTGCCAGCAGCCCCCACGCTACAGGACTAGCGGATACAGATACGCAGTATTTT. It encodes CASSPHATGLADTDTQYF.

This clonotype appeared a few times. V usage is TRBV18 and J usage is TRBJ2-1; TRBD2 aligns across 16 bases. Looked up from germline, CDR1 is KGHSH and CDR2 is LQKENI. V dropped 2 bases and J dropped 6; count of bases not matched to a gene: 4. The CDR3 spans 17 residues. The CDR3, as DNA: TGTGCCAGCTCACCAGGGACTAGCGGGAGGGAGCTCAATGAGCAGTTCTTC. Its protein product is CASSPGTSGRELNEQFF.

Only one count was recorded for this clonotype. The rearrangement uses TRBV6-5 and TRBJ1-3; TRBD1 matches 8 bases. V shed 9 bases, J shed 7 bases, and the junction held 2 bases outside the gene matches. The CDR3 has 11 residues. The germline V gene encodes CDR1 MNHEY and CDR2 SVGAGI. The CDR3 loop reads CASHRGNTIYF. CDR3 coding DNA: TGTGCCAGTCACAGGGGGAACACCATATATTTT.

This chain links TRBV29-1 with TRBJ1-1; D remains ambiguous. Trimming left V 6 bases short and J 3 bases short, with 14 bases between. In germline, CDR1 is SQVTM, CDR2 ANQGSEA. The CDR3 is made up of 13 amino acids. This CDR3 is CSVTKTYYTEAFF. The CDR3 DNA sequence: TGCAGCGTCACGAAGACCTACTACACTGAAGCTTTCTTT.

This clonotype was seen ten or more times. This sequence joins TRBV24-1 and TRBJ2-7; D is unresolved. The CDR3 sequence is 16 residues long. Germline V gives CDR1 KGHDR, CDR2 SFDVKD. V was clipped by 1 base and J by 4 bases, with 16 bases between them. The CDR3 bases are TGTGCCACCAGTGATTTTCAGGTCCCATGTCCGTACGAGCAGTACTTC. Encoded protein: CATSDFQVPCPYEQYF.

This clonotype has a count of ten or more. The gene calls are TRBV10-3 and TRBJ2-2; D assignment may be TRBD1 or TRBD2 (5 bases each). The V gene's germline CDR1 is ENHRY and CDR2 SYGVKD. This CDR3 comprises 13 residues. Deletions cut 11 bases from V and 2 bases from J, with 12 bases between. The CDR3 sequence is CAVSGPNTGELFF. In nucleotides, the CDR3 is TGTGCCGTATCGGGACCTAACACCGGGGAGCTGTTTTTT.

This clonotype was detected many times. The V call is TRBV6-2 or TRBV6-3, the J call TRBJ1-1; D is undetermined. The CDR3 contains 12 residues. Trimming left V 2 bases short and J 3 bases short, with 4 bases between. Germline assignment: CDR1 MNHEY and CDR2 SVGEGT. The CDR3 nucleotides are TGTGCCAGCAGTTACGGGGACACTGAAGCTTTCTTT. Translating it yields CASSYGDTEAFF.

This clonotype was counted only a few times. The chain links TRBV7-8 to TRBJ2-1; D possibly corresponds to TRBD2 (5 bases). The CDR3 covers 13 residues. Per the germline V gene, CDR1 is SGHVS and CDR2 is FQNEAQ. With 2 bases removed from V and 6 bases from J, the gap between germline ends came to 8 bases. The CDR3 reads CASSLLAGNEQFF. In DNA, the CDR3 is TGTGCCAGCAGCTTACTAGCAGGCAATGAGCAGTTCTTC.

The sample holds many counts of this clonotype. The chain has TRBV10-3 and TRBJ2-1; 8 bases fit TRBD1. The germline V gene encodes CDR1 ENHRY and CDR2 SYGVKD. The CDR3 covers 15 residues. J lost 7 bases, V lost 2 bases, and 7 bases had no gene match. CDR3 sequence: CAISEQGTGTNEQFF. Written as DNA, the CDR3 is TGTGCCATCAGTGAGCAGGGGACAGGAACAAATGAGCAGTTCTTC.

Concerning this clonotype itself: This may stem from a read error, because a much larger clone lies one nucleotide away. The V and J genes are TRBV10-3 and TRBJ2-2; 10 bases fit TRBD2. Germline loops: CDR1 ENHRY, CDR2 SYGVKD. CDR3 length equals 15 residues. CDR3 bases: TGTGCCATCGGAACCGGGACTAGCGTGGGCGGGAAGCTGTTTTTT. It specifies CAIGTGTSVGGKLFF.